What follows is one T cell receptor (beta chain) and its context. Its antigen is unknown. Germline V CDR1 and CDR2: LNHDA, SQIVND (reference sequence). J gave up 8 bases and V 5 bases, and 5 bases lay outside the gene matches. There are 14 residues in the CDR3. Donors came from a validation cohort of some 130 subjects, distinct from the first 666-subject cohort. The repertoire was sequenced with immunoSEQ multiplex PCR; TCRdb's copy has only in-frame clones and lacks some. The sample carries 200,000 to 250,000 clones, 75% to 95% recorded once. The data were obtained in a study of cytomegalovirus exposure and HLA in healthy donors. Study as a whole: In a later analysis, the 90 to 150 validation repertoires were reported to have used the same platform as the approximately 670 first-cohort repertoires. The study's findings and limits: As confirmed in vitro, three CMV-associated chains were specific for CMV antigens. Per published reports, the classifier diagnosed cytomegalovirus status with high specificity and sensitivity.

Sequencing was performed on PBMCs. J is TRBJ2-1 and V is TRBV19; TRBD2 matches at 11 bases. This sequence was found in a woman under 30 in good health and CMV-seronegative. In DNA form, the CDR3 reads TGTGCCAGTAGTCGACTAGCGGGACGGGATGAGCAGTTCTTC. It specifies CASSRLAGRDEQFF. The full variable domain, completed using reference TRBV19 and TRBJ2-1, is DGGITQSPKYLFRKEGQNVTLSCEQNLNHDAMYWYRQDPGQGLRLIYYSQIVNDFQKGDIAEGYSVSREKKESFPLTVTSAQKNPTAFYLCASSRLAGRDEQFFGPGTRLTVL.